The source of this TCR beta chain is a study of chemoradiotherapy in HPV16-positive cancers. TCRdb's copy holds only in-frame clones and misses some; the assay was immunoSEQ multiplex PCR. The data contain 3,400 or so clones, about 88% of them singletons. Points from the study as a whole: Candidate HPV-specific clones and E7-related TCR motifs grew in tumor during treatment. The functional HPV-specific definition rests on just a couple of HPV16-positive patients.

V was shortened by 4 bases and J by 7 bases, with 14 bases between the two germline ends. Germline V lookup: CDR1 MNHEY, CDR2 SVGAGI. This CDR3 region has 14 residues. Over chemoradiotherapy, repertoires were sampled more than once. On this clone itself: No antigen is known for it.

The sequenced sample was tumor tissue, obtained from a patient who underwent chemoradiotherapy. The rearrangement uses TRBV6-5 and TRBJ2-1; possibly TRBD2 for D (6 bases). The sequence was obtained from a human donor with HPV-associated anogenital cancer. The CDR3 region has the DNA TGTGCCAGCAGTTCCCTCGGGACTGTAAATGAGCAGTTCTTC. Its protein is CASSSLGTVNEQFF.